A single sample gave rise to the 5 T cell receptor beta chains below, sequenced in a study of cytomegalovirus exposure and HLA in healthy donors. Use of 60 Vbeta and 13 Jbeta primers characterized the PCR. Produced via immunoSEQ multiplex PCR; TCRdb's table is partial and in-frame only. In the table there are about 69,000 clones, around 76% of which are singletons. The sequenced material came from PBMCs. Every receptor here comes from a young woman in good health and CMV-seropositive.

This chain connects TRBV6-5 to TRBJ2-3; D is possibly TRBD2 (5 bases). V was trimmed by 7 bases and J by 0 bases, leaving 11 bases between them. The CDR3 extends over 14 amino acids. CDR1 MNHEY and CDR2 SVGAGI come from the germline V gene. CDR3 DNA sequence: TGTGCCAGCAAGGTGGAGGCGAGCACAGATACGCAGTATTTT. It is translated as CASKVEASTDTQYF.

J is TRBJ1-2 and V is TRBV12-5; TRBD1 matches 10 bases. J lost 4 bases, V lost 0 bases, and 11 bases had no gene match. Germline V gene data show CDR1 as LGHNT and CDR2 as FRNRAP. This CDR3 is built from 18 residues. The CDR3 is CASGLVSWWGQGIYGYTF. The CDR3 region has the DNA TGTGCTAGTGGTTTGGTCAGTTGGTGGGGACAGGGGATCTATGGCTACACCTTC.

V is TRBV4-2 and J is TRBJ1-1; 7 nucleotides match TRBD1. The CDR3 totals 17 residues. Per germline, CDR1 LGHNA and CDR2 YNFKEQ. V lost 2 bases, J lost 0 bases, and 9 bases stayed unmatched. The CDR3 DNA reads as TGTGCCAGCAGCCAAAGTCCCGGGACAGAGATGAACACTGAAGCTTTCTTT. Amino acids: CASSQSPGTEMNTEAFF.

The chain carries TRBV6-6 and TRBJ1-5, with unresolved D. The CDR3 length is 15 residues. Looked up from germline, CDR1 is MNHNY and CDR2 is SVGAGI (reference sequence). Trimming took 7 bases from V and 7 from J, leaving 20 bases between them. The CDR3 loop reads CASTQQAGGMQPQHF. The CDR3 DNA reads TGTGCCAGCACCCAGCAGGCCGGAGGTATGCAGCCCCAGCATTTT.

The V gene is TRBV28, the J gene TRBJ2-3; the match to TRBD1 covers 8 bases. V trimming: 2 bases; J trimming: 8 bases; junction bases outside the gene matches: 9. The CDR3 runs to 15 residues. In germline, CDR1 is MDHEN, CDR2 SYDVKM. CDR3 amino acids: CASSLPGQGAATQYF. For the CDR3, the DNA is TGTGCCAGCAGTTTACCCGGACAGGGAGCGGCTACGCAGTATTTT.